This T cell receptor beta chain was documented in a study of blood T cell repertoires in COVID-19 (dated by TCRdb to 2019 to 2021). General notes on the study: Collaborator samples came from the United States, Italy and Spain and covered acute and convalescent phases of COVID-19. The material from the prospective study consisted of cDNA or gDNA derived from T cells, B-cell-depleted T cells, or PBMCs. Deeply sampled blood TCRbeta repertoires from subjects exposed to, actively infected with, or recovered from COVID-19 were included in the dataset. The repertoires were released in a freely available public database intended as a resource for research on the immune response to SARS-CoV-2. The samples were drawn from two sources: the first 160 participants of the ongoing ImmuneRACE study, and 1,200 or so subjects contributed by 6 global collaborators. A de-identified subject ID, COVID-19 status, age in years and sex were almost always included in the sample metadata. Where available, HLA class I and class II types were taken from metadata supplied by the sample provider and were not determined by assay-based typing. Overall study outcomes, separate from this receptor: Clinical and demographic metadata were provided uncurated, with the amount varying by source and participant.

Trimming removed 4 bases from V and 7 bases from J, leaving 11 bases between the germline ends. Counted from cysteine to phenylalanine, this CDR3 has 12 amino acids. The only DNA kept is the CDR3, 36 bases in frame from the first base. The germline V gene gives CDR1 as SGDLS and CDR2 as YYNGEE. Remarks on this clone: The target of this receptor is not known. It has no much larger one-base neighbor in the sample; base qualities were not kept.

TCRbeta CDR3 regions were amplified from genomic DNA using the immunoSEQ Assay, a bias-controlled multiplex PCR. The published analysis was carried out like this. Nucleated cell counts per sample were estimated from amplification of reference gene primers within the assay. To quantify the absolute abundance of each unique TCRbeta CDR3 rearrangement, sequence reads were collapsed and filtered. Productive Simpson clonality was computed per sample as the square root of Simpson's diversity index over productive rearrangements. The source is immuneACCESS, and TCRdb retained only in-frame sequences with V and J called. Part of the clones is not carried over; for the studies checked, unresolved V genes explain less than half of this, and the remainder is unexplained. V, J and clone size were drawn from that table, and D and trimming were deduced from the DNA. This sample is represented by about 130,000 clones; 60% to 80% of them were singletons. The ten largest account for around 6.2% of the sample.

In Seattle, one collaborating source enrolled patients while the infection was active and tracked those patients longitudinally over the course of disease. Whole blood was collected in K2EDTA tubes by collaborating institutions according to the institutions' own protocols. For TCRbeta analysis, collaborators shipped samples as frozen whole blood, isolated PBMCs, or DNA extracted from either of those sample types. Sequencing was carried out using peripheral blood. This clonotype was sampled from a man older than 75 with COVID-19, enrolled during active disease. Recombination joined TRBV9 with TRBJ1-2; the D gene is possibly TRBD1, with 5 bases matching. DNA sequence: TGTGCCAGCAGCTTGACAGCGCGTGGCTACACCTTC. This sequence encodes CASSLTARGYTF.